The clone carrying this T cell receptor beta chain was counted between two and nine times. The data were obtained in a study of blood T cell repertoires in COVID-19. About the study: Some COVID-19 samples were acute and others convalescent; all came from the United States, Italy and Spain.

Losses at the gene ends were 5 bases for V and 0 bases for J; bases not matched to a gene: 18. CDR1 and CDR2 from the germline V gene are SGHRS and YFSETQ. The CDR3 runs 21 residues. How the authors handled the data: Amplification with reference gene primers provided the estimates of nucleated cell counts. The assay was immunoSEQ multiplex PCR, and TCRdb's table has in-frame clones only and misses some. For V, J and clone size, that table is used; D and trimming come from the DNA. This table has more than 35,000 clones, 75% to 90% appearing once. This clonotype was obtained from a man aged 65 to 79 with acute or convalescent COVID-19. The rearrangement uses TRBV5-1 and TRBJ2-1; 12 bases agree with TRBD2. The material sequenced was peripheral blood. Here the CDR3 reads CASSLEGGPSTSGGSYNEQFF. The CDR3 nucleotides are TGCGCCAGCAGTCTGGAGGGAGGGCCGTCGACTAGCGGGGGCTCCTACAATGAGCAGTTCTTC.